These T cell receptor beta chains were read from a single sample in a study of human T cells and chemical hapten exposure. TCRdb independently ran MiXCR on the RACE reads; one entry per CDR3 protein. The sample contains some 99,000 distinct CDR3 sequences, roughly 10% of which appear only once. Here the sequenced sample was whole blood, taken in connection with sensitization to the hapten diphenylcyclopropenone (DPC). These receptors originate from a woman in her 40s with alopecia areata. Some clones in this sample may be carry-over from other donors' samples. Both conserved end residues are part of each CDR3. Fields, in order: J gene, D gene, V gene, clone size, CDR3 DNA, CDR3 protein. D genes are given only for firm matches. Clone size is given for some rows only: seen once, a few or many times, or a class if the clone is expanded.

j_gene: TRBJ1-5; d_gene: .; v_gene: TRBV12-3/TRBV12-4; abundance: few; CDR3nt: TGTGCCAGCAGTTTATTAGGGTATCACCAGCATTTT; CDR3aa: CASSLLGYHQHF
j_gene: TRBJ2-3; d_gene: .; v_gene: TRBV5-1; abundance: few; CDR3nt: TGCGCCAGCAGCTTGCGGGTTACGGATAGCACGCAGTATTTT; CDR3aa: CASSLRVTDSTQYF
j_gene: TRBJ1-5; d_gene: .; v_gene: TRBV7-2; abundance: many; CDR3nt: TGTGCCAGCAGCCAGGCAGGTAATCAGCCCCAGCATTTT; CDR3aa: CASSQAGNQPQHF
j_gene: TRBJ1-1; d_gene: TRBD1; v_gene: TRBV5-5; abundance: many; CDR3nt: TGTGCCAGTAGTCTGACAGGGGCCAACACTGAAGCTTTCTTT; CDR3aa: CASSLTGANTEAFF
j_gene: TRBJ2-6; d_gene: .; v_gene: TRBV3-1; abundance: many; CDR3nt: TGTGCCAGCAGCCGGCTGTATGGGGCCAACGTCCTGACTTTC; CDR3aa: CASSRLYGANVLTF
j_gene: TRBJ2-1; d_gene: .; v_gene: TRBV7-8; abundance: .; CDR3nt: TGTGCCAGCAGCTTCAGAGGGCGGGTACCCTACAATGAGCAGTTCTTC; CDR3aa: CASSFRGRVPYNEQFF
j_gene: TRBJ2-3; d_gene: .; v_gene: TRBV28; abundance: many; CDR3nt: TGTGCCAGCAGTTCATCGGGCCCGCAGACGCAGTATTTT; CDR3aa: CASSSSGPQTQYF
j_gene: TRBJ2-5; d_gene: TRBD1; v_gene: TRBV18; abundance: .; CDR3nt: TGTGCCAGCTCACCGCTCCAACAGGGGGTTGAGACCCAGTACTTC; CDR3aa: CASSPLQQGVETQYF
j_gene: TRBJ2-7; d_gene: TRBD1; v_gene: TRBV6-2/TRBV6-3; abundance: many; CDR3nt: TGTGCCAGCAGTTACCGGACAGGGATGTCCGAGCAGTACTTC; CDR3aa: CASSYRTGMSEQYF
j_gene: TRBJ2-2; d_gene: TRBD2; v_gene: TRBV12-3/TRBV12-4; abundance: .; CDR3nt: TGTGCCAGTCGGGCGGGGGGCGTCAACACCGGGGAGCTGTTTTTT; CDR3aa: CASRAGGVNTGELFF
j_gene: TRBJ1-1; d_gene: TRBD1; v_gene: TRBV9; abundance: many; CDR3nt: TGTGCCAGCAGCGTAGTAGCAGGGGGGGAGGCCACTGAAGCTTTCTTT; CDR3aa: CASSVVAGGEATEAFF
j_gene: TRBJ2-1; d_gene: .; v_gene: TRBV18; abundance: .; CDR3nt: TGTGCCAGCTCACCATCAACAGTAGAGCAGTTCTTC; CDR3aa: CASSPSTVEQFF
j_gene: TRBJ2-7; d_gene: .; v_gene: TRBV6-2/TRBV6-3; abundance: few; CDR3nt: TGTGCCAGCGGCGGATACGGGCAGTACTTC; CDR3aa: CASGGYGQYF
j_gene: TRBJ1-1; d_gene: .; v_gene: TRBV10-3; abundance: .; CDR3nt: TGTGCCATCAGTGATGCCCCCGCTACGATCACTGAAGCTTTCTTT; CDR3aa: CAISDAPATITEAFF
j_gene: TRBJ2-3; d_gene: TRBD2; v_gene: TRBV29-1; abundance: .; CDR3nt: TGCAGCGTACCACCTCAAGACCTAGCGGCCTACACAGATACGCAGTATTTT; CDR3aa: CSVPPQDLAAYTDTQYF
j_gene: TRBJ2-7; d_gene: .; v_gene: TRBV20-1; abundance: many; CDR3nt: TGCAGTGCTAGAGAAGGAGGAACCGGGGAGCAGTACTTC; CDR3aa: CSAREGGTGEQYF
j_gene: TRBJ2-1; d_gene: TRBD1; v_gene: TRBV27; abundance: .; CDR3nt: TGTGCCAGCTGTGGACAGGGGAATGAGCAGTTCTTC; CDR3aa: CASCGQGNEQFF
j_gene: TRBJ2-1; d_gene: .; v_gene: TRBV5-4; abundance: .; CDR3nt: TGTGCCAGCAGCTTCTCAGGAGTTGAGCAGTTCTTC; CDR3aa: CASSFSGVEQFF
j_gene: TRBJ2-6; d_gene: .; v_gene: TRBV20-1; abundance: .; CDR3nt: TGCAGTGCTCCTTCCCGGGACGTTAGCTCTGGGGCCAACGTCCTGACTTTC; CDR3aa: CSAPSRDVSSGANVLTF
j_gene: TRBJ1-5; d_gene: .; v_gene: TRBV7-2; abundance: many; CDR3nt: TGTGCCAGCAGCCAGGACAACGGCAATCAGCCCCAGCATTTT; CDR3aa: CASSQDNGNQPQHF
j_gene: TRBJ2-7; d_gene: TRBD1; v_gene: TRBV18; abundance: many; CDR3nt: TGTGCCAGCTCACTCCAGGACAGGATCTACGAGCAGTACTTC; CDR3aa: CASSLQDRIYEQYF
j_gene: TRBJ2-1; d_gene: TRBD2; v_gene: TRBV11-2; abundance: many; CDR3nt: TGTGCCAGCCGATTAGCGGGGGCGGGGAATGAGCAGTTCTTC; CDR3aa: CASRLAGAGNEQFF
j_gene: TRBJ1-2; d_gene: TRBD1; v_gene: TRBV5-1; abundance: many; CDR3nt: TGCGCCAGCAGCCTGGGGACAGGGGCTTCCGGCTACACCTTC; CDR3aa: CASSLGTGASGYTF
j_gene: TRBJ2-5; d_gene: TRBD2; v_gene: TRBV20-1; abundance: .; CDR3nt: TGCAGTGCATGGACTAGCGGCCAAGAGACCCAGTACTTC; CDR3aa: CSAWTSGQETQYF
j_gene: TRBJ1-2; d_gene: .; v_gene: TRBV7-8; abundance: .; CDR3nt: TGTGCCAGCAGCCCGACTGAGGGGTTGTTTGCCTATGGCTACACCTTC; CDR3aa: CASSPTEGLFAYGYTF
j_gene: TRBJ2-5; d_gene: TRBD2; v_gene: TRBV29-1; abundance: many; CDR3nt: TGCAGCGTTGAAGCGGGGAGGGCTGAGACCCAGTACTTC; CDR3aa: CSVEAGRAETQYF
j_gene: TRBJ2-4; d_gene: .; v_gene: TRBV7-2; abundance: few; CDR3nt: TGTGCCAGCAGCTTAAGGGACATCTTAGCCAAAAACATTCAGTACTTC; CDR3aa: CASSLRDILAKNIQYF
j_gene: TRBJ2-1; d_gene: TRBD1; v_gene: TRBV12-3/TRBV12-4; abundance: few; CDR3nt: TGTGCCAGCAGACCACAGGGGGGCCTCCCTCTGGAGTTCTTC; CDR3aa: CASRPQGGLPLEFF
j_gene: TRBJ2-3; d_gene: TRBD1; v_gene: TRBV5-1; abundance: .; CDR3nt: TGCGCCAGCAGCTTGGTTCGGGACAGAGACACAGATACGCAGTATTTT; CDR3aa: CASSLVRDRDTDTQYF
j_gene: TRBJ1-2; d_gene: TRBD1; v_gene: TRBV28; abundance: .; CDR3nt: TGTGCCAGCAGACAGGACAGGGTTTATGGCTACACCTTC; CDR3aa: CASRQDRVYGYTF
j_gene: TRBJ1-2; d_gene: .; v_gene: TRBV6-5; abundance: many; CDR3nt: TGTGCCAGCAGTCCTCGTAACGGGCTCTATGGCTACACCTTC; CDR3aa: CASSPRNGLYGYTF